A selection of T cell receptor beta chains follows, all from one sample in a study of shared clonotypes between healthy human individuals. Only in-frame clones appear in the TCRdb table, and some are missing; sequencing was by immunoSEQ multiplex PCR. The data hold around 980,000 clones, with more than 75% observed a single time. The sequenced material came from memory CD4+ T cells from PBMCs. These receptors all come from a man between 18 and 29 years old in good health. Some clones in this sample may be carry-over from other donors' samples. The CDR3 runs from the conserved cysteine through the conserved F or W. The D gene is left open where the match is weak. Part of the rows lack a size; the others show once, few, many or a class for expanded clones.

d_gene,abundance,len,j_gene,v_gene,CDR3nt,CDR3aa
-,-,15,TRBJ2-5,TRBV5-1,TGCGCCAGCAGCTTAGGCAGGGGTAGGGCAGAGACCCAGTACTTC,CASSLGRGRAETQYF
-,-,14,TRBJ2-1,TRBV7-2,TGTGCCAGCAGCTTGTCAACTTTTTTCGATGAGCAGTTCTTC,CASSLSTFFDEQFF
TRBD2,-,18,TRBJ2-1,TRBV11-2,TGTGCCAGCAGCTTACCTTTCAGACTAGCGGGATTTAACAATGAGCAGTTCTTC,CASSLPFRLAGFNNEQFF
-,-,13,TRBJ2-5,TRBV10-3,TGTGCCATCAGGGGACCTTCCCAAGAGACCCAGTACTTC,CAIRGPSQETQYF
-,-,16,TRBJ1-1,TRBV6-5,TGTGCCAGCAGTTACTCAGGGGGAGTCATGAACACTGAAGCTTTCTTT,CASSYSGGVMNTEAFF
-,-,15,TRBJ1-5,TRBV6-6,TGTGCCAGCAGTTACGGTCAGGGTCGCAATCAGCCCCAGCATTTT,CASSYGQGRNQPQHF
-,-,11,TRBJ2-1,TRBV20-1,TGCAGTGTGAAAGGCCCCTCCGAGCAGTTCTTC,CSVKGPSEQFF
TRBD1,-,17,TRBJ1-4,TRBV27,TGTGCCAGCAGTTTATCGAAGCGGGCAGGGGGCGGTGAAAAACTGTTTTTT,CASSLSKRAGGGEKLFF
TRBD1,-,15,TRBJ1-2,TRBV5-4,TGTGCCAGCAGCTTGAGAGGACAGGGAAACTATGGCTACACCTTC,CASSLRGQGNYGYTF
TRBD1,-,16,TRBJ2-5,TRBV4-1,TGCGCCAGCAGCCAACCCGGACAGGGATTGATAGAGACCCAGTACTTC,CASSQPGQGLIETQYF
-,-,18,TRBJ2-5,TRBV14,TGTGCCAGCAGCCAAGATAAAGCCCTTTTTGGTAGGGAAGAGACCCAGTACTTC,CASSQDKALFGREETQYF
-,-,12,TRBJ1-5,TRBV28,TGTGCCAGCAGTTCAGGAGGCCAGCCCCAGCATTTT,CASSSGGQPQHF
TRBD1,-,16,TRBJ1-5,TRBV28,TGTGCCAGCAGACCTTTAACCCCGGGACAGGGTAGGCCCCAGCATTTT,CASRPLTPGQGRPQHF
TRBD2,-,17,TRBJ2-2,TRBV19,TGTGCCAGTAGTAAGACTAGCGGGCGGAGAGGGACCGGGGAGCTGTTTTTT,CASSKTSGRRGTGELFF
-,-,14,TRBJ2-3,TRBV4-1,TGCGCCAGCAGCCAAGGTTTATTCACAGATACGCAGTATTTT,CASSQGLFTDTQYF
TRBD1,-,16,TRBJ2-7,TRBV4-1,TGCGCCAGCAGCCGGACACCGGGACAGGGGGCTTACGAGCAGTACTTC,CASSRTPGQGAYEQYF
TRBD2,-,15,TRBJ2-7,TRBV5-6,TGTGCCAGCAGCCCAGCAACTAGCGGGAGGGGTGAGCAGTACTTC,CASSPATSGRGEQYF
TRBD2,-,15,TRBJ2-7,TRBV5-1,TGCGCCAGCAGCTCATCCGGGACTAGCCTCTACGAGCAGTACTTC,CASSSSGTSLYEQYF
TRBD1,-,18,TRBJ2-4,TRBV4-3,TGCGCCAGCAGCCAAGATGGTAGACAGGGGGCATGGCAGAACATTCAGTACTTC,CASSQDGRQGAWQNIQYF
-,few,14,TRBJ2-6,TRBV2,TGTGCCAGCAGTGAGATTTTTGGGGCCAACGTCCTGACTTTC,CASSEIFGANVLTF